The 10 T cell receptor beta chains below were found in one sample sequenced in a study of blood T cell repertoires in COVID-19. Assay: immunoSEQ multiplex PCR; the TCRdb copy retains only in-frame clones and omits some. The sample holds 95,000 to 100,000 clones, about 80% seen once. Sequenced material: peripheral blood. The receptors here all came from a human donor in a cohort sampled during active COVID-19.

The chain has TRBV9 and TRBJ2-3; 8 bases are a match to TRBD1. Germline-derived CDR1 and CDR2 are SGDLS and YYNGEE. This CDR3 comprises 14 residues. Trimming removed 3 bases from V and 2 bases from J; junction bases left unmatched: 2. The CDR3 protein is CASSATGVTDTQYF. CDR3 bases: TGTGCCAGCAGCGCGACAGGGGTCACAGATACGCAGTATTTT.

The gene calls are TRBV7-8 and TRBJ1-1; 7 bases map to TRBD1. V lost 3 bases and J lost 8; bases outside the gene matches: 6. Germline CDR1 and CDR2: SGHVS and FQNEAQ. CDR3 size: 13 residues. CDR3 region: CASSLGQSLEAFF. CDR3 DNA: TGTGCCAGCAGCTTGGGACAGTCCTTAGAAGCTTTCTTT.

The chain links TRBV7-6 to TRBJ1-2; D gene ambiguous. This CDR3 spans 13 amino acids. Trimming cost V 1 base and J 3 bases, with 6 bases left between them. Germline V gene sequence: CDR1 SGHVS, CDR2 FNYEAQ. DNA of the CDR3: TGTGCCAGCAGCTTAGGCCAGGACTATGGCTACACCTTC. It codes for CASSLGQDYGYTF.

The chain carries TRBV29-1 and TRBJ1-2; 7 bases are shared with TRBD1. The CDR3 is made up of 14 amino acids. Germline V lookup: CDR1 SQVTM, CDR2 ANQGSEA. With V trimmed by 4 bases and J by 4 bases, 9 bases remained unmatched. The CDR3, as DNA: TGCAGCGTTGTAGCAGGGGGTTCGACCTATGGCTACACCTTC. Protein: CSVVAGGSTYGYTF.

This rearrangement joins TRBV10-1 to TRBJ2-7; possible D gene TRBD2, 5 bases. The germline gives CDR1 WNHNN, CDR2 SYGVQD (reference sequence). V shed 3 bases and J shed 1 base, with 10 bases lying between them. This CDR3 is built from 14 residues. CDR3 amino acids: CASSDTAASYEQYF. CDR3 in DNA: TGCGCCAGCAGTGATACAGCGGCTTCCTACGAGCAGTACTTC.

This chain joins TRBV18 and TRBJ2-5; 7 bases are a match to TRBD2. This CDR3 comprises 17 residues. The V segment lost 0 bases and the J segment 0 bases; nucleotides outside the gene matches: 7. Germline values: CDR1 KGHSH, CDR2 LQKENI. CDR3 in DNA: TGTGCCAGCTCACCACCGGTGGGAGGGCTTTACCAAGAGACCCAGTACTTC. The encoded protein is CASSPPVGGLYQETQYF.

This clone was recorded a few times. V and J are TRBV7-9 and TRBJ1-1; possibly TRBD1 for D (6 bases). Germline loops: CDR1 SEHNR, CDR2 FQNEAQ (reference sequence). The CDR3 is 15 residues long. V lost 0 bases and J lost 1, with 9 bases in between. The CDR3 spells CASSLAGHSNTEAFF. For the CDR3, the DNA is TGTGCCAGCAGCTTAGCGGGACACTCGAACACTGAAGCTTTCTTT.

The V and J genes are TRBV11-2 and TRBJ2-3; a possible D gene is TRBD2 (5 bases). The V end was cut by 1 base, the J end by 6 bases, with 14 bases between. The CDR3 covers 15 residues. Germline CDR1 and CDR2: SGHAT and FQNNGV. The CDR3 bases are TGTGCCAGCAGCTTAGTCCCACTTCTAGCCGATACGCAGTATTTT. As protein: CASSLVPLLADTQYF.

The V and J genes are TRBV14 and TRBJ2-5; D is possibly TRBD2 (5 bases). Trimming pared 1 base from V and 3 bases from J, leaving 9 bases between. Germline V gene data show CDR1 as SGHDN and CDR2 as FVKESK. This CDR3 is 14 amino acids long. Here the CDR3 DNA reads TGTGCCAGCAGCCAAGTGTTCGGGAAAGAGACCCAGTACTTC. Translation gives CASSQVFGKETQYF.

V gene TRBV5-1 combines with J gene TRBJ2-3; 10 bases align to TRBD2. This CDR3 comprises 15 residues. V was pared by 3 bases and J by 1 base, with 2 bases of the junction left unmatched. CDR1 is SGHRS, CDR2 YFSETQ, per germline. The CDR3 spells CASSSGLAGTDTQYF. CDR3 DNA sequence: TGCGCCAGCAGCTCCGGACTAGCGGGCACAGATACGCAGTATTTT.